This T cell receptor (beta chain) was observed in a study of cytotoxic CD8 clonotypes in ibrutinib-treated CLL. Study-wide background: In all, more than 10 patients were relapsed/refractory, some 14 were treatment-naive and some 17 were IGHV unmutated. With a range of 6 to 36, the median treatment time before response samples were taken was roughly 12 months. Whole-study findings and limits: Clonality increased with ibrutinib response but returned toward baseline at progression. Measured clonality at baseline was greater than in age-matched healthy donors and tracked with circulating CD8+ T-cell counts.

There are a few counts of this clone. What it recognizes is unknown. CDR3 length: 16 residues. Germline loops: CDR1 KGHSH, CDR2 LQKENI. The germline V and J ends were trimmed by 2 bases and 0 bases, with 8 bases remaining between them. The data were produced by immunoSEQ multiplex PCR, yet TCRdb's version contains in-frame clones alone and is incomplete. The sample consists of about 85,000 clones, roughly 80% of them appearing once. The input for sequencing was PBMCs, taken after 12 months of ibrutinib treatment. The J gene is TRBJ2-6, the V gene TRBV18; D remains unclear. The receptor's source is a human donor with chronic lymphocytic leukemia. The CDR3 sequence is CASSPSQFSGANVLTF. Here the CDR3 DNA reads TGTGCCAGCTCACCATCACAGTTCTCTGGGGCCAACGTCCTGACTTTC.